This TCR beta chain was recovered during a study of shared clonotypes between healthy human individuals. Naive CD8 isolation took CD45RO-negative cells positively selected for CCR7 and excluded terminally differentiated effector memory CD45RA+ cells. Clones were read by immunoSEQ multiplex PCR, and TCRdb kept only the in-frame ones, dropping some. The data hold about 2 million clones, with over 85% observed a single time. V was clipped by 5 bases and J by 0 bases; unmatched bases: 8. The CDR3 consists of 17 residues. Germline-derived CDR1 and CDR2 are SGHVS and FNYEAQ. The clonotype comes from a man between 18 and 35 years old in good health. This chain links TRBV7-6 with TRBJ2-3, with 10 bases that match TRBD2. Material: naive CD8+ T cells sorted from blood. The CDR3 loop is CASSPEAAGGSTDTQYF. Written as DNA, the CDR3 is TGTGCCAGCAGCCCGGAGGCAGCGGGAGGGAGCACAGATACGCAGTATTTT.